This T cell receptor (beta chain) was documented in a study of blood T cell repertoires in COVID-19. As for the study in general: There were acute and convalescent COVID-19 samples, and they came from the United States, Italy and Spain. The analysed material was cDNA or gDNA that came from T cells, B-cell-depleted T cells, or PBMCs.

The study drew participants aged roughly 18 to 95 years from 20 to 30 US areas. In the original workflow: Nucleated cell number was recorded as an estimate derived from reference gene primer amplification. The data were produced by immunoSEQ multiplex PCR, yet TCRdb's version contains in-frame clones alone and is incomplete. V and J calls and clone size follow that table, whereas D and trimming were derived from the DNA. The sample includes 300,000 to 350,000 clones, nearly 90% of them seen just once. The sequenced sample consisted of PBMCs or T cells enriched from blood (not recorded which). The sequence was obtained from a young woman with acute COVID-19.

The CDR3 bases are TGTGCCAGCAGCGAAGGGACAGGGTTAGGGTATGGCTACACCTTC. This translates into CASSEGTGLGYGYTF. The chain joins TRBV7-2 to TRBJ1-2, with 9 positions matching TRBD1. Trimming at V came to 5 bases and at J to 5 bases, leaving 9 bases not matched to a gene. This CDR3 comprises 15 residues. Germline values: CDR1 SGHTA, CDR2 FQGNSA. The whole variable domain, filled in from reference TRBV7-2 and TRBJ1-2, reads GAGVSQSPSNKVTEKGKDVELRCDPISGHTALYWYRQSLGQGLEFLIYFQGNSAPDKSGLPSDRFSAERTGGSVSTLTIQRTQQEDSAVYLCASSEGTGLGYGYTFGSGTRLTVV.